This TCR beta chain is from a study of blood T cell repertoires in COVID-19. The overall study: Donors in the United States, Italy and Spain gave samples during acute or convalescent COVID-19. From T cells, B-cell-depleted T cells, or PBMCs came the material, which was cDNA or gDNA.

Germline CDR1 and CDR2: SGHRS and YFSETQ. Trimming at V came to 0 bases and at J to 5 bases, leaving 7 bases not matched to a gene. The CDR3 extends over 15 amino acids. In the source study's methods: From reference gene primer amplification, estimates of nucleated cell counts were derived. The data were produced by immunoSEQ multiplex PCR, yet TCRdb's version contains in-frame clones alone and is incomplete. V and J calls plus clone size are reproduced from that table; the DNA served to infer D and trimming. The sample has a few hundred thousand clones, around 84% seen once; the top ten hold 2.9%. The sequence came from a man aged 45-65 years who had recovered from COVID-19. The chain couples TRBV5-1 to TRBJ1-1; TRBD1 aligns across 7 bases. Sequencing input: peripheral blood. CDR3: CASSLVSTGATEAFF. CDR3 nucleotide sequence: TGCGCCAGCAGCTTGGTATCTACAGGGGCGACTGAAGCTTTCTTT.